Below, one TCR beta chain is given with its context. Its antigen remains unknown. The record originates from a study of OX40 agonist ivuxolimab in advanced cancers. Points from the study as a whole: At doses 0.1 to 3.0 mg/kg, CD4+ and CD8+ clones expanded.

CDR3 length: 15 residues. J lost 5 bases, V lost 8 bases, and 14 bases had no gene match. Per the germline V gene, CDR1 is MNHNS and CDR2 is SASEGT. Produced via immunoSEQ multiplex PCR; TCRdb's table is partial and in-frame only. The data show just over 50,000 clones, about 77% seen once. This sequence originates from an adult with an advanced solid tumor such as melanoma, head and neck, liver or kidney cancer. The rearrangement links TRBV6-1 to TRBJ1-1; 7 bases are shared with TRBD1. The starting material was CD4+ or CD8+ T cells sorted from blood, obtained in a trial of the OX40 agonist ivuxolimab. In nucleotides, the CDR3 is TGTGCCAGCCTTTACGACAGGACAGGTGTTACTGAAGCTTTCTTT. Its protein is CASLYDRTGVTEAFF.